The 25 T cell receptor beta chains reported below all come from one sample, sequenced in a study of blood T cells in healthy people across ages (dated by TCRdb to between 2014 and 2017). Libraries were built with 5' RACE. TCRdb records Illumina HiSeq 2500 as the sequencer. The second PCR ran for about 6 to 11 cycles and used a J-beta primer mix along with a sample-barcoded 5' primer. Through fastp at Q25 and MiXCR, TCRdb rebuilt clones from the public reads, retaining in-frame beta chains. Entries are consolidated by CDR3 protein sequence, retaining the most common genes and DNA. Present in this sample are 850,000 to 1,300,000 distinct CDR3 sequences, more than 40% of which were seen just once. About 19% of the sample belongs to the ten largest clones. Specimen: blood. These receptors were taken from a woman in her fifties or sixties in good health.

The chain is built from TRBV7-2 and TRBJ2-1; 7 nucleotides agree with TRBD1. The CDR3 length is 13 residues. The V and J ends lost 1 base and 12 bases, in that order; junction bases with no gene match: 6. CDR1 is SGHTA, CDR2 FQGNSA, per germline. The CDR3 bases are TGTGCCAGCAGCTTAGGGGGGACAGAGGCGCAGTTCTTC. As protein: CASSLGGTEAQFF. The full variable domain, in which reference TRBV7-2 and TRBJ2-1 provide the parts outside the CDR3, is GAGVSQSPSNKVTEKGKDVELRCDPISGHTALYWYRQSLGQGLEFLIYFQGNSAPDKSGLPSDRFSAERTGGSVSTLTIQRTQQEDSAVYLCASSLGGTEAQFFGPGTRLTVL.

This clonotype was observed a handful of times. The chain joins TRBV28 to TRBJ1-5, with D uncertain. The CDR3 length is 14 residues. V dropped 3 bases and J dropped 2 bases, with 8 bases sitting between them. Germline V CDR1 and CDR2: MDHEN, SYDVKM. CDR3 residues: CASSFLLGNQPQHF. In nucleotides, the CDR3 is TGTGCCAGCAGTTTTTTGTTGGGCAATCAGCCCCAGCATTTT. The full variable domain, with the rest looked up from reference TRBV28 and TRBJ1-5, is DVKVTQSSRYLVKRTGEKVFLECVQDMDHENMFWYRQDPGLGLRLIYFSYDVKMKEKGDIPEGYSVSREKKERFSLILESASTNQTSMYLCASSFLLGNQPQHFGDGTRLSIL.

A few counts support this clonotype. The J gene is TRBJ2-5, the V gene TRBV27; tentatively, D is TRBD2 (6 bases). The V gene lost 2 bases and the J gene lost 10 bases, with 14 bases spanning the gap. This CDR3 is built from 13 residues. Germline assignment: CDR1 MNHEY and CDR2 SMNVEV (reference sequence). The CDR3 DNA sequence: TGTGCCAGCAGTTTAGCGGGGATTCGGGTCCAGTACTTC. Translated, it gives CASSLAGIRVQYF.

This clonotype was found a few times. CDR3 coding DNA: TGCGCCAGCAGCCAACCCCGGACAGGGGACTATGGCTACACCTTC. Protein sequence: CASSQPRTGDYGYTF. The gene calls are TRBV4-1 and TRBJ1-2, with TRBD1 matching 9 bases. CDR3 length: 15 amino acids. Trimming took 2 bases from V and 3 from J; bases not matched to a gene: 4. Looked up from germline, CDR1 is MGHRA and CDR2 is YSYEKL.

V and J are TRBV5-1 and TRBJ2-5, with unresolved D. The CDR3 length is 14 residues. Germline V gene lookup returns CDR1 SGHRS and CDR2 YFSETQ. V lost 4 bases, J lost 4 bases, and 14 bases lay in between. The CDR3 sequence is CASSLGQDGETQYF. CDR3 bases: TGCGCCAGCAGCCTGGGCCAGGACGGAGAGACCCAGTACTTC.

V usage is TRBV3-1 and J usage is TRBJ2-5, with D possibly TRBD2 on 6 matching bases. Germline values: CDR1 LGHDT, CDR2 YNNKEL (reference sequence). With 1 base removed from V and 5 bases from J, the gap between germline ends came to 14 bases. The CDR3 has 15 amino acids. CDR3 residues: CASSQARLGRETQYF. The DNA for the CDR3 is TGTGCCAGCAGCCAAGCTCGACTGGGGAGGGAGACCCAGTACTTC.

The CDR3 DNA sequence: TGTGCCAGCAGTCATAGAGGATCTAGAGTGACCCAGTACTTC. It specifies CASSHRGSRVTQYF. J is TRBJ2-5 and V is TRBV6-5; no reliable D call. This CDR3 is 14 amino acids long. CDR1 is MNHEY, CDR2 SVGAGI, per germline. Trimming pared 5 bases from V and 7 bases from J, leaving 17 bases between.

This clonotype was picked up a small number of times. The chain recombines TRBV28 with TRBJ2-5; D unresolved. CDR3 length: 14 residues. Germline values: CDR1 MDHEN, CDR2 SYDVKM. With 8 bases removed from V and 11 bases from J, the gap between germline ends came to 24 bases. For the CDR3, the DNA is TGTGCCAGCCAGAAGGGCGTACTCTACAATGAGCAGTACTTC. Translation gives CASQKGVLYNEQYF.

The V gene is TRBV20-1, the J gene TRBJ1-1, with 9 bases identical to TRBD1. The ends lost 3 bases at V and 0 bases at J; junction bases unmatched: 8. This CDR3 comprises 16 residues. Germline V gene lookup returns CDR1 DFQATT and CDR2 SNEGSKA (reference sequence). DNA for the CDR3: TGCAGTGCTAGCCGGTACAGGGGGCAGGTGAACACTGAAGCTTTCTTT. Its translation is CSASRYRGQVNTEAFF.

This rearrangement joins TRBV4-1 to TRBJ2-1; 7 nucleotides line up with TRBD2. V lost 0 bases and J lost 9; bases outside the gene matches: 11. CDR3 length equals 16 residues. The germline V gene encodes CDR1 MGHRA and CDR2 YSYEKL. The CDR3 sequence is CASSQDVRGRAREQFF. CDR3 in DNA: TGCGCCAGCAGCCAAGACGTTCGGGGGAGGGCCCGTGAGCAGTTCTTC.

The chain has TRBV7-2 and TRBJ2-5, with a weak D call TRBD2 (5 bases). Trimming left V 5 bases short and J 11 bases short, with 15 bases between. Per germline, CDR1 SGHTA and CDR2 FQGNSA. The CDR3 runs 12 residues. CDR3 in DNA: TGTGCCAGCAGCCGAGGGTGGTATGAGCAGTACTTC. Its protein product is CASSRGWYEQYF.

CDR3 region: CAISESGGIPNVLTF. The CDR3 region has the DNA TGTGCCATCAGTGAGTCGGGTGGTATTCCCAACGTCCTGACTTTC. The chain links TRBV10-3 to TRBJ2-6; D gene unclear. Germline assignment: CDR1 ENHRY and CDR2 SYGVKD. This CDR3 comprises 15 residues. Trimming removed 0 bases at V and 8 bases at J, with 11 bases between.

The CDR3 loop reads CASRGARALYEQYF. The CDR3 coding sequence is TGTGCCAGCCGGGGAGCCCGAGCACTCTACGAGCAGTACTTC. V usage is TRBV2 and J usage is TRBJ2-7; maybe TRBD2 (5 bases). Trimming left V 8 bases short and J 3 bases short, with 17 bases between. CDR1 SNHLY and CDR2 FYNNEI come from the germline V gene. CDR3 size: 14 residues. Together with reference TRBV2 and TRBJ2-7, the CDR3 gives the full variable domain: EPEVTQTPSHQVTQMGQEVILRCVPISNHLYFYWYRQILGQKVEFLVSFYNNEISEKSEIFDDQFSVERPDGSNFTLKIRSTKLEDSAMYFCASRGARALYEQYFGPGTRLTVT.

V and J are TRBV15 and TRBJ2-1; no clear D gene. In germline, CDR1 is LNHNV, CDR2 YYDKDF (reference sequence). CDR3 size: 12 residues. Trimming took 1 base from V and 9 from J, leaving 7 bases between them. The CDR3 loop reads CATSRVPTEQFF. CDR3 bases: TGTGCCACCAGCAGAGTCCCTACTGAGCAGTTCTTC.

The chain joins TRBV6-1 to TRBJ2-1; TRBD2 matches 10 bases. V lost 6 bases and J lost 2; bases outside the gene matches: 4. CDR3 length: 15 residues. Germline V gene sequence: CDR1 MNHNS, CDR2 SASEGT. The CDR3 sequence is CASRRSGGTYNEQFF. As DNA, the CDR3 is TGTGCCAGCAGGCGTAGCGGGGGGACCTACAATGAGCAGTTCTTC.

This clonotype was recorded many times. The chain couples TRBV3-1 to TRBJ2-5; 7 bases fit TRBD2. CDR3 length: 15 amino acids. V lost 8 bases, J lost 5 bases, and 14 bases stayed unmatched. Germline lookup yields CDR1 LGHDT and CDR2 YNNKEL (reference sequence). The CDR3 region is CASSQRLAFGETQYF. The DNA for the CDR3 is TGTGCCAGCTCCCAGCGACTAGCTTTTGGGGAGACCCAGTACTTC.

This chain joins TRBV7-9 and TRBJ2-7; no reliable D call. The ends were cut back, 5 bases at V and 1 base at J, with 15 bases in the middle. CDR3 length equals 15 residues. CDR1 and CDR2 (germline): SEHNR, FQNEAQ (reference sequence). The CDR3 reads CASSQTNGESYEQYF. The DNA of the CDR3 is TGTGCCAGCAGCCAAACGAATGGGGAATCCTACGAGCAGTACTTC.

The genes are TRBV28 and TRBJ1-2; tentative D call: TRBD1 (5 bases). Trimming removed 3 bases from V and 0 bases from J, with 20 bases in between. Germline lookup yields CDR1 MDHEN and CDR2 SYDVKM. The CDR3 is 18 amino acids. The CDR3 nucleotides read TGTGCCAGCAGTTTTCTACAAGGGGTTCGGAGGGCTAACTATGGCTACACCTTC. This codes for CASSFLQGVRRANYGYTF.

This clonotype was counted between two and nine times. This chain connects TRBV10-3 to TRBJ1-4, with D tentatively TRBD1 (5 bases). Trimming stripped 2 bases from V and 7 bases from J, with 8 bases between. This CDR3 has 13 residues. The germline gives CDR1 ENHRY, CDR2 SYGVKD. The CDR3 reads CAISEGASEKLFF. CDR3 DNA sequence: TGTGCCATCAGTGAGGGGGCAAGTGAAAAACTGTTTTTT.

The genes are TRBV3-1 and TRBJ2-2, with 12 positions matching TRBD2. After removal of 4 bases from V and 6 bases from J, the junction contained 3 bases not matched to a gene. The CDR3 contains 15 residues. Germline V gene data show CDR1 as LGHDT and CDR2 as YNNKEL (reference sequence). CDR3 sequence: CASSPLAGGPGELFF. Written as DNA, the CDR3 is TGTGCCAGCAGCCCCCTAGCGGGAGGGCCCGGGGAGCTGTTTTTT.

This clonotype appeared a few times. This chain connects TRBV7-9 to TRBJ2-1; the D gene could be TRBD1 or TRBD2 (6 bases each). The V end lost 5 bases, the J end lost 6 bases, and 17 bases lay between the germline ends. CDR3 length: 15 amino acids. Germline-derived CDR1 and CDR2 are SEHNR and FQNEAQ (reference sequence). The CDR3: CASSGGRSLINEQFF. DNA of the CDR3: TGTGCCAGCAGCGGGGGGCGCTCCCTCATCAATGAGCAGTTCTTC.

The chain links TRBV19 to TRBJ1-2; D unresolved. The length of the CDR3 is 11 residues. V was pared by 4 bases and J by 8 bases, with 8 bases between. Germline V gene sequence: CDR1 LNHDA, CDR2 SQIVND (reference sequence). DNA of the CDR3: TGTGCCAGTAGTACGCCTTCGGGCTACACCTTC. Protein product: CASSTPSGYTF.

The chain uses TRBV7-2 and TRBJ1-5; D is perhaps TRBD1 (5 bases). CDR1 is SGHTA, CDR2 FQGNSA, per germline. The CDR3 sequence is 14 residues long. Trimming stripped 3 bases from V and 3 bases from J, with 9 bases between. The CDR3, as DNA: TGTGCCAGCAGCTTCCGACAGAACAATCAGCCCCAGCATTTT. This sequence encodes CASSFRQNNQPQHF.

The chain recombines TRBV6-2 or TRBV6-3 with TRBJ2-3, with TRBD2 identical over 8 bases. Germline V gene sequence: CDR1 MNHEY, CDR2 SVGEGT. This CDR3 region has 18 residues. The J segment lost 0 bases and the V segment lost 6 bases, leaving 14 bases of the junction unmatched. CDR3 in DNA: TGTGCCAGCAGCCTCACTAGCGGAGGGGGGCCGAGCACAGATACGCAGTATTTT. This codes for CASSLTSGGGPSTDTQYF.

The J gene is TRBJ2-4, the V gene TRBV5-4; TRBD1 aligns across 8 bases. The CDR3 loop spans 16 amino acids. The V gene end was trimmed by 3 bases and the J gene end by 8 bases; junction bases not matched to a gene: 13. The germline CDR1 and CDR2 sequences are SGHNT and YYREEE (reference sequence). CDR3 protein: CASSWGQAGTWDIQYF. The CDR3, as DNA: TGTGCCAGCAGCTGGGGACAGGCTGGGACATGGGACATTCAGTACTTC. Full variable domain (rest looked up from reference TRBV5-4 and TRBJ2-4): ETGVTQSPTHLIKTRGQQVTLRCSSQSGHNTVSWYQQALGQGPQFIFQYYREEENGRGNFPPRFSGLQFPNYSSELNVNALELDDSALYLCASSWGQAGTWDIQYFGAGTRLSVL.